This T cell receptor (beta chain) emerged from a study of Ad26.COV2.S vaccination and SARS-CoV-2 variants. The germline CDR1 and CDR2 sequences are SNHLY and FYNNEI. Trimming left V 2 bases short and J 2 bases short, with 12 bases between. The CDR3 consists of 15 residues. Generated by immunoSEQ multiplex PCR, the TCRdb table keeps only in-frame clones and is missing some. The table lists around 350,000 clones, approximately 84% of them singletons, with 3.3% in the top ten. As regards this clone: The antigen is undetermined.

Regarding the study as a whole: There was a possibility that the TCR breadth and depth analyses underestimated total T cell responses. Vaccine recipients showed a spike-specific TCR breadth that was higher than in placebo recipients.

Specified treatment: 19 received Ad26.COV2.S at low or high dose, single or two shots; about 5 received placebo; per-sample allocation not given. Sampling took place 63 days after the first vaccine or placebo injection. Donation was by an adult aged 18-55 years who was in Boston. Wuhan-strain SARS-CoV-2 spike was expressed by the Ad26 vector that made up the vaccine. This receptor was obtained from a person between 18 and 65 years old who received the Ad26.COV2.S COVID-19 vaccine or a placebo. This sequence joins TRBV2 and TRBJ1-2; no clear D. The sequencing used peripheral blood, collected in a trial of Ad26.COV2.S vaccine versus placebo. This CDR3 is CASSERQEINYGYTF. The CDR3 coding sequence is TGTGCCAGCAGTGAAAGGCAGGAAATCAACTATGGCTACACCTTC.